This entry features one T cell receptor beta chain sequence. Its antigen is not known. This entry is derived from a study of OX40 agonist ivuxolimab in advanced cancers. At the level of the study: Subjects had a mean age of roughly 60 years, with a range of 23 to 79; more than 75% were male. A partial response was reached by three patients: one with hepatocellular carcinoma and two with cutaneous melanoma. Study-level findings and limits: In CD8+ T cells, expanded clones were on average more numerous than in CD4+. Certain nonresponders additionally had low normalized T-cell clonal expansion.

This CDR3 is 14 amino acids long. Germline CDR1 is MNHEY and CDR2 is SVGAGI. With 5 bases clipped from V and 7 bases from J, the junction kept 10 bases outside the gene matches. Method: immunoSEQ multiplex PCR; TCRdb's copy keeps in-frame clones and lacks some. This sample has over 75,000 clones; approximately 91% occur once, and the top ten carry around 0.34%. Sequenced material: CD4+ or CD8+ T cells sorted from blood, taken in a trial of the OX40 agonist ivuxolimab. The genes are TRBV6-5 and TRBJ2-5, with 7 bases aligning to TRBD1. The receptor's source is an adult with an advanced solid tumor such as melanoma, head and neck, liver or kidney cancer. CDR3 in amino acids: CASSPPGAGGTQYF. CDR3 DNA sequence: TGTGCCAGCAGTCCGCCCGGGGCAGGGGGGACCCAGTACTTC.